This T cell receptor (beta chain) is from a study of blood T cell repertoires in COVID-19. In the study overall: Specimens from acute and convalescent COVID-19 originated in the United States, Italy and Spain.

Method: immunoSEQ multiplex PCR; TCRdb's copy keeps in-frame clones and lacks some. Of about 190,000 clones in the sample, nearly 90% are singletons; the top ten hold roughly 21%. The receptor was isolated from a man aged 55-75 years with active or convalescent COVID-19. Sequenced material: peripheral blood.

The CDR3 nucleotides read TGTGCCAGTAGTTTATCACGCCCGGGACAGGGATTTAGGAGGGAGACCCAGTACTTC. Its translation is CASSLSRPGQGFRRETQYF. The J gene is TRBJ2-5, the V gene TRBV19; 9 positions match TRBD1. With 5 bases clipped from V and 5 bases from J, the junction kept 21 bases outside the gene matches. Germline V gives CDR1 LNHDA, CDR2 SQIVND (reference sequence). The CDR3 length is 19 residues.